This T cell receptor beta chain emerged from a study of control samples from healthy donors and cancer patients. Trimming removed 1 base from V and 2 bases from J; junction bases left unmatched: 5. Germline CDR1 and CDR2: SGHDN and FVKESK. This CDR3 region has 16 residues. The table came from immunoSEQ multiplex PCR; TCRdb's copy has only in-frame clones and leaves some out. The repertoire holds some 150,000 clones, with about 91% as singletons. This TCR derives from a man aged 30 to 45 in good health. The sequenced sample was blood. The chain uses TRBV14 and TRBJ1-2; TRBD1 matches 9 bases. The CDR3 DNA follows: TGTGCCAGCAGCCAAGCCTTGGGACAGGGCAACTATGGCTACACCTTC. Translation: CASSQALGQGNYGYTF.